This entry describes one T cell receptor beta chain. This CDR3 is built from 14 residues. The trim removed 0 bases at V and 9 bases at J, leaving 5 bases unmatched. Germline V CDR1 and CDR2: LGHDT, YNNKEL (reference sequence). In the original analysis: Amplification with reference gene primers provided the estimates of nucleated cell counts. Data came from immunoSEQ multiplex PCR; TCRdb stores just in-frame clones and leaves some out. V and J calls and clone size come straight from that table; D and trimming were deduced from the DNA. The sample shows a few hundred thousand clones, approximately 80% of them seen only once. These data originate in a study of blood T cell repertoires in COVID-19. Looking at the study overall: Researchers got acute and convalescent COVID-19 samples from the United States, Italy and Spain. T cells, B-cell-depleted T cells, or PBMCs supplied cDNA or gDNA.

The specimen was peripheral blood. This sequence originates from a human donor with acute or convalescent COVID-19. The donor label of this sample is uncertain. The rearrangement links TRBV3-1 (or the pseudogene TRBV3-2) to TRBJ2-1; TRBD2 agrees at 7 bases. The CDR3 DNA follows: TGTGCCAGCAGCCAAGAGACTTCGGGAGGTGAGCAGTTCTTC. Its protein is CASSQETSGGEQFF.